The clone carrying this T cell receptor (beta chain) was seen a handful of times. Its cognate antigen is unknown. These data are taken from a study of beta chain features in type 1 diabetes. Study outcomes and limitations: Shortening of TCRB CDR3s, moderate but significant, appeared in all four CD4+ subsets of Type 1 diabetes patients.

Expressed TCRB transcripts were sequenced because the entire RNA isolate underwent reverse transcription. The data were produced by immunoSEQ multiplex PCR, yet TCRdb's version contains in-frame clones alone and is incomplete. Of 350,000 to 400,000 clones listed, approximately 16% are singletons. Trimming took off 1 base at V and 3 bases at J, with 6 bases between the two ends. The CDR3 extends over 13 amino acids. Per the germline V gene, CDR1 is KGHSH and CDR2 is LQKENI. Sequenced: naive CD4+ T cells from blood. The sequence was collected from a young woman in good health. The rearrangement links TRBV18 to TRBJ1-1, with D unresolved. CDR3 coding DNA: TGTGCCAGCTCACCACAGTCGGACACTGAAGCTTTCTTT. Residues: CASSPQSDTEAFF. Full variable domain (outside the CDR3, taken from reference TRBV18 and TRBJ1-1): NAGVMQNPRHLVRRRGQEARLRCSPMKGHSHVYWYRQLPEEGLKFMVYLQKENIIDESGMPKERFSAEFPKEGPSILRIQQVVRGDSAAYFCASSPQSDTEAFFGQGTRLTVV.